In this sample, the clone carrying this T cell receptor (beta chain) turned up many times. Its target is not known. The read halts 3 residues ahead of the CDR3 end, with the missing end drawn from the germline J gene. Germline V CDR1 and CDR2: DFQATT, SNEGSKA (reference sequence). Trimming cost V 0 bases and J 4 bases; bases outside gene matches: 6. CDR3 size: 15 residues. Libraries were prepared by immunoSEQ multiplex PCR; TCRdb keeps only in-frame clonotypes and omits some of them. Listed for the sample are about 31,000 clones, none seen a single time. The data derive from a study of T cell clonality in common variable immunodeficiency. Blood samples were heparinized, about 4.5 to 8 ml per donor. Study-wide findings and caveats: Reportedly, TCR beta sequences from common variable immunodeficiency showed fewer deletions and N-nucleotide insertions. CVID subjects had higher TCRbeta clonality than healthy controls, most marked in about a third.

The specimen was peripheral blood mononuclear cells. This rearrangement joins TRBV20-1 to TRBJ2-7; 10 bases match TRBD2. The sequence came from a person aged 18 to 69 in good health. The CDR3 is CSARDSASGSYEQYF. The covered CDR3 bases are TGCAGTGCTAGAGATTCGGCTAGCGGGAGTTACGAG.